One and the same sample provided the 11 T cell receptor beta chains below, sequenced in a study of blood T cell repertoires in COVID-19. The table came from immunoSEQ multiplex PCR; TCRdb's copy has only in-frame clones and leaves some out. The table has 250,000 or so clones, roughly 90% seen once. The sequenced sample was PBMCs or T cells enriched from blood (not recorded which). The source is a middle-aged man who had been exposed to COVID-19.

The V gene is TRBV24-1, the J gene TRBJ2-1; tentative D call: TRBD2 (5 bases). The V gene lost 3 bases and the J gene lost 10 bases, with 18 bases spanning the gap. The germline CDR1 and CDR2 sequences are KGHDR and SFDVKD. The CDR3 covers 15 residues. DNA for the CDR3: TGTGCCACCAGTGATACGAGAGGGCCGCAATCCGAGCAGTTCTTC. Translation gives CATSDTRGPQSEQFF.

The rearrangement uses TRBV19 and TRBJ1-5; TRBD1 aligns across 10 bases. V trimming: 6 bases; J trimming: 4 bases; junction bases outside the gene matches: 6. The CDR3 consists of 15 residues. Germline-derived CDR1 and CDR2 are LNHDA and SQIVND (reference sequence). The CDR3 DNA sequence: TGTGCCAGTAGACGCGGGACAGGGGTAAATCAGCCCCAGCATTTT. Its translation is CASRRGTGVNQPQHF. The complete variable domain, with remaining parts taken from reference TRBV19 and TRBJ1-5, reads DGGITQSPKYLFRKEGQNVTLSCEQNLNHDAMYWYRQDPGQGLRLIYYSQIVNDFQKGDIAEGYSVSREKKESFPLTVTSAQKNPTAFYLCASRRGTGVNQPQHFGDGTRLSIL.

V and J are TRBV11-2 and TRBJ2-3; 9 positions agree with TRBD1. The CDR3 sequence is 15 residues long. Germline values: CDR1 SGHAT, CDR2 FQNNGV. V shed 1 base and J 4 bases; nucleotides not matched to a gene: 3. The CDR3 spells CASSLVGQGSDTQYF. The CDR3 nucleotides are TGTGCCAGCAGCTTAGTGGGACAGGGCTCAGATACGCAGTATTTT.

This sequence joins TRBV27 and TRBJ2-5; D may be TRBD1 (5 bases). The ends were cut back, 3 bases at V and 7 bases at J, with 9 bases in the middle. The CDR3 is made up of 12 amino acids. The germline V gene encodes CDR1 MNHEY and CDR2 SMNVEV (reference sequence). CDR3 nucleotides: TGTGCCAGCAGTTTTGGGGCAGGGACCCAGTACTTC. Its protein is CASSFGAGTQYF.

This CDR3 is CASSPREAKNIQYF. CDR3 nucleotide sequence: TGTGCCAGCAGCCCTCGCGAAGCCAAAAACATTCAGTACTTC. The J gene is TRBJ2-4, the V gene TRBV7-2; D call uncertain. V was shortened by 5 bases and J by 0 bases, with 8 bases between the two germline ends. Germline V gives CDR1 SGHTA, CDR2 FQGNSA. The CDR3 sequence is 14 residues long.

The chain uses TRBV29-1 and TRBJ2-2; a possible D gene is TRBD2 (6 bases). CDR1 is SQVTM, CDR2 ANQGSEA, per germline. CDR3 size: 21 residues. Deletions cut 1 base from V and 4 bases from J, with 31 bases between. The CDR3 coding sequence is TGCAGCGTTGAAGCGAAGGAGCAGGGAGGAGGATCGCGCCGAGTCACCGGGGAGCTGTTTTTT. Translating it yields CSVEAKEQGGGSRRVTGELFF.

Here the CDR3 reads CASRRAGDFSGNTIYF. CDR3 sequence (DNA): TGTGCCAGCAGACGAGCGGGGGACTTCTCTGGAAACACCATATATTTT. V gene TRBV27 combines with J gene TRBJ1-3; the D gene is possibly TRBD1 (5 bases). The CDR3 is 16 residues long. Germline CDR1 is MNHEY and CDR2 is SMNVEV (reference sequence). V was cut by 6 bases and J by 0 bases, with 15 bases left in between.

This clone has more than one count but fewer than ten. The rearrangement links TRBV13 to TRBJ1-2; D perhaps matches TRBD1 (6 bases). V lost 0 bases and J lost 8, with 19 bases in between. The germline gives CDR1 PRHDT, CDR2 FYEKMQ (reference sequence). This CDR3 has 16 residues. The CDR3 spells CASSLGFQGRREGYTF. CDR3 in DNA: TGTGCCAGCAGCTTAGGCTTCCAGGGGCGCAGGGAAGGCTACACCTTC.

The chain combines TRBV14 with TRBJ2-5, with a tentative D call TRBD2 (5 bases). The CDR3 loop spans 16 amino acids. The V end was cut by 1 base, the J end by 4 bases, with 16 bases between. Germline values: CDR1 SGHDN, CDR2 FVKESK. The CDR3 loop reads CASSQGGDFFTETQYF. In DNA, the CDR3 is TGTGCCAGCAGCCAAGGGGGAGATTTCTTCACAGAGACCCAGTACTTC. Full variable domain (rest looked up from reference TRBV14 and TRBJ2-5): EAGVTQFPSHSVIEKGQTVTLRCDPISGHDNLYWYRRVMGKEIKFLLHFVKESKQDESGMPNNRFLAERTGGTYSTLKVQPAELEDSGVYFCASSQGGDFFTETQYFGPGTRLLVL.

The chain is built from TRBV4-3 and TRBJ1-2; 7 bases are a match to TRBD1. J was trimmed by 4 bases and V by 5 bases; bases with no gene match: 7. The CDR3 is 14 residues long. Per germline, CDR1 LGHNA and CDR2 YSLEER. The chain's CDR3 is CASSSSRDSYGYTF. CDR3 sequence (DNA): TGCGCCAGCAGCAGCAGCCGGGACAGCTATGGCTACACCTTC.

V is TRBV5-1 and J is TRBJ2-7; TRBD1 matches 10 bases. V lost 0 bases to trimming and J lost 3 bases; unmatched junction nucleotides: 9. The germline CDR1 and CDR2 sequences are SGHRS and YFSETQ. This CDR3 is 17 amino acids long. The CDR3 bases are TGCGCCAGCAGCTTGGGGACAGGGGGGCCATGGGGCTACGAGCAGTACTTC. Translation gives CASSLGTGGPWGYEQYF.